The present T cell receptor (beta chain) was sequenced within a study of regulatory T cells in long-lasting Graves disease. The study's findings and limits: Comparison showed that persistent patients shared more public clonotypes (about 3,000) than new patients (approximately 870). Small sample size may have lowered accuracy.

Germline-derived CDR1 and CDR2 are DFQATT and SNEGSKA (reference sequence). V was trimmed by 1 base and J by 7 bases, leaving 20 bases between them. This CDR3 has 16 amino acids. This clonotype was detected many times. Antigen: not known. With iRepertoire HTBI primers and Arm-PCR of CDR3 regions, TCR beta libraries were built. Each CDR3 protein is one row after TCRdb ran MiXCR on the multiplex PCR reads. The table lists about 620,000 distinct CDR3 sequences, about 16% of them singletons. Specified time point: newly diagnosed GD, antithyroid drugs for less than 3 months. The TCR library was made from RNA extracted from PBMCs. EDTA tubes held approximately 10 milliliters of peripheral blood from each patient. The same data also contributed to another study, on T cells in Graves' hyperthyroidism and ophthalmopathy.

The sequencing used peripheral blood mononuclear cells (PBMCs), collected at new diagnosis, from a patient treated with antithyroid drugs. The source is a woman under 40 with Graves disease. The rearrangement uses TRBV20-1 and TRBJ2-1, with D perhaps TRBD1 (5 bases). The CDR3 DNA sequence: TGCAGTGCTAGAGTCACCTACAGGTCGGTGGGAAATGAGCAGTTCTTC. Translated: CSARVTYRSVGNEQFF.